The rows below give T cell receptor beta chains drawn from one sample of a study of shared clonotypes between healthy human individuals. Some clones are missing from TCRdb's copy, which holds only in-frame ones; the method was immunoSEQ multiplex PCR. The profile shows some 1,100,000 clones, 75% to 85% of them singletons. Input material: memory CD4+ T cells from PBMCs. Every receptor here comes from a man younger than 35 in good health. Some clones in this sample may be carry-over from other donors' samples. Both conserved end residues are part of each CDR3. A D gene is named only where the DNA matches it firmly. Expanded clones get a size class; other rows say once, few or many, or leave the size out.

j_gene	len	v_gene	d_gene	abundance	CDR3aa	CDR3nt
TRBJ2-1	16	TRBV18	TRBD2	-	CASSPRLAGVSGEQFF	TGTGCCAGCTCACCCCGACTAGCGGGAGTATCCGGAGAGCAGTTCTTC
TRBJ1-2	12	TRBV5-1	-	-	CASGEGDYGYTF	TGCGCCAGCGGGGAAGGGGACTATGGCTACACCTTC
TRBJ1-1	13	TRBV6-5	-	-	CASFRPQRAEAFF	TGTGCCAGCTTCCGGCCCCAAAGGGCTGAAGCTTTCTTT
TRBJ1-5	11	TRBV30	TRBD1	-	CAWETGGPQHF	TGTGCCTGGGAAACAGGGGGGCCCCAGCATTTT
TRBJ2-7	15	TRBV5-8	-	-	CASSLGIPDVYEQYF	TGTGCCAGCAGCTTGGGAATCCCGGACGTCTACGAGCAGTACTTC
TRBJ2-1	16	TRBV29-1	TRBD2	-	CSVEDSLAGMYNEQFF	TGCAGCGTTGAAGACAGTCTAGCGGGGATGTACAATGAGCAGTTCTTC
TRBJ1-1	16	TRBV21-1	-	few	CASSKRDARRWTEAFF	TGTGCCAGCAGCAAAAGGGACGCCCGACGGTGGACTGAAGCTTTCTTT
TRBJ1-2	14	TRBV5-1	-	-	CATSGGSQNYGYTF	TGCGCCACGAGCGGGGGGTCACAAAACTATGGCTACACCTTC
TRBJ2-5	15	TRBV15	TRBD2	-	CATQSSGTYQETQYF	TGTGCCACCCAGAGTAGCGGGACGTACCAAGAGACCCAGTACTTC
TRBJ1-5	14	TRBV28	-	-	CASERGRGHQPQHF	TGTGCCAGCGAAAGGGGCAGGGGTCATCAGCCCCAGCATTTT
TRBJ2-2	14	TRBV19	-	-	CASRWDFNTGELFF	TGTGCCAGTAGGTGGGACTTCAACACCGGGGAGCTGTTTTTT
TRBJ2-1	15	TRBV7-2	-	many	CASSPRGWLSYEQFF	TGTGCCAGCAGCCCTAGGGGGTGGCTAAGCTATGAGCAGTTCTTC
TRBJ2-3	15	TRBV28	TRBD1	many	CASSSWTGGTDTQYF	TGTGCCAGCAGTTCTTGGACAGGGGGCACAGATACGCAGTATTTT
TRBJ2-7	14	TRBV28	-	-	CASSFRADSIEQYF	TGTGCCAGCAGTTTTAGGGCCGATAGTATCGAGCAGTACTTC
TRBJ1-5	13	TRBV10-1	-	-	CASTLPGLQPQHF	TGCGCCAGCACCTTACCGGGACTCCAGCCCCAGCATTTT
TRBJ2-1	14	TRBV29-1	-	-	CSVEFGYTYNEQFF	TGCAGCGTTGAATTCGGCTATACCTACAATGAGCAGTTCTTC
TRBJ2-7	11	TRBV30	TRBD2	-	CAWSWGGSKYF	TGTGCCTGGAGCTGGGGGGGGAGCAAGTACTTC
TRBJ2-1	11	TRBV20-1	-	many	CSAGGVDEQFF	TGCAGTGCTGGGGGAGTTGATGAGCAGTTCTTC
TRBJ2-5	18	TRBV4-2	TRBD2	once	CASSQVLAGGRGVETQYF	TGTGCCAGCAGCCAAGTCCTAGCGGGAGGCCGCGGGGTGGAGACCCAGTACTTC
TRBJ2-7	14	TRBV15	-	-	CATSRGGSSYEQYF	TGTGCCACCAGCAGAGGAGGTAGCTCCTACGAGCAGTACTTC
TRBJ1-6	17	TRBV5-5	-	-	CASSLEWSGEGDSPLHF	TGTGCCAGCAGCTTGGAGTGGTCAGGGGAGGGGGATTCACCCCTCCACTTT
TRBJ2-2	13	TRBV11-2	-	-	CASSPGGTGELFF	TGTGCCAGCAGCCCCGGAGGGACCGGGGAGCTGTTTTTT
TRBJ2-1	10	TRBV20-1	-	few	CSAVYNEQFF	TGCAGTGCCGTATACAATGAGCAGTTCTTC
TRBJ2-3	16	TRBV5-1	TRBD2	-	CASSLRSGGNTDTQYF	TGCGCCAGCAGCTTGAGATCGGGAGGCAACACAGATACGCAGTATTTT
TRBJ2-5	14	TRBV7-9	-	-	CASSFRRNQETQYF	TGTGCCAGCAGCTTTCGGAGGAACCAAGAGACCCAGTACTTC
TRBJ2-7	14	TRBV21-1	-	-	CASPQNRESYEQYF	TGTGCCAGCCCCCAAAACAGGGAATCCTACGAGCAGTACTTC
TRBJ1-1	14	TRBV6-5	TRBD1	-	CASRRDRGLGEAFF	TGTGCCAGCAGGCGGGACAGGGGTTTGGGTGAAGCTTTCTTT
TRBJ2-7	14	TRBV11-2	TRBD1	-	CASRVTGSSYEQYF	TGTGCCAGCAGGGTGACAGGGAGCTCCTACGAGCAGTACTTC
TRBJ2-1	15	TRBV9	TRBD2	-	CASSVTSGGWNEQFF	TGTGCCAGCAGCGTAACTAGCGGGGGCTGGAATGAGCAGTTCTTC
TRBJ2-3	19	TRBV7-2	TRBD2	-	CASSLGTSGRPRSTDTQYF	TGTGCCAGCAGCTTAGGGACTAGCGGGAGGCCGAGGAGCACAGATACGCAGTATTTT
TRBJ2-7	19	TRBV2	TRBD2	-	CASSETPPGLAGSSYEQYF	TGTGCCAGCAGCGAAACCCCCCCGGGACTAGCGGGGAGCTCCTACGAGCAGTACTTC
TRBJ1-1	15	TRBV30	TRBD1	few	CAWSETGGWNTEAFF	TGTGCCTGGAGTGAAACAGGGGGTTGGAACACTGAAGCTTTCTTT
TRBJ1-5	14	TRBV19	-	-	CASSIREGNQPQHF	TGTGCCAGTAGTATCAGGGAGGGCAATCAGCCCCAGCATTTT
TRBJ2-7	13	TRBV5-1	-	-	CASSLDTSYEQYF	TGCGCCAGCAGCTTAGATACATCCTACGAGCAGTACTTC
TRBJ2-1	14	TRBV11-3	-	-	CASSLGLSSDEQFF	TGTGCCAGCAGCTTAGGGTTGTCGAGCGATGAGCAGTTCTTC
TRBJ1-1	12	TRBV21-1	-	few	CASAVLNTEAFF	TGTGCCAGCGCCGTTCTGAACACTGAAGCTTTCTTT
TRBJ2-1	13	TRBV6-5	-	-	CASSAPGDNEQFF	TGTGCCAGCAGTGCGCCCGGGGACAATGAGCAGTTCTTC
TRBJ2-3	14	TRBV6-6	-	many	CASSRVGGTDTQYF	TGTGCCAGCAGTCGGGTCGGGGGCACAGATACGCAGTATTTT
TRBJ2-2	17	TRBV27	-	-	CASSLTRGYRNTGELFF	TGTGCCAGCAGCCTAACTCGGGGGTATCGAAACACCGGGGAGCTGTTTTTT
TRBJ1-1	15	TRBV5-1	-	-	CASSLVPGGDTEAFF	TGCGCCAGCAGCTTGGTTCCGGGCGGCGACACTGAAGCTTTCTTT
TRBJ2-5	17	TRBV7-2	TRBD2	-	CASSLTVGSGSRETQYF	TGTGCCAGCAGCCTCACTGTGGGTAGCGGGAGTCGGGAGACCCAGTACTTC
TRBJ2-1	15	TRBV7-9	TRBD2	-	CASSLGTSGNNEQFF	TGTGCCAGCAGCTTAGGGACTAGCGGAAACAATGAGCAGTTCTTC
TRBJ2-7	12	TRBV30	-	-	CAWSVPGVEQYF	TGTGCCTGGAGTGTACCAGGGGTCGAGCAGTACTTC
TRBJ2-3	14	TRBV9	TRBD2	few	CASSVTSGSGTQYF	TGTGCCAGCAGCGTGACTAGCGGGAGTGGTACGCAGTATTTT
TRBJ2-7	15	TRBV5-1	TRBD2	-	CASSLGLAGVDEQYF	TGCGCCAGCAGCCTGGGACTAGCGGGAGTAGACGAGCAGTACTTC
TRBJ1-1	13	TRBV9	-	-	CASSPAGGTEAFF	TGTGCCAGCAGCCCTGCGGGTGGCACTGAAGCTTTCTTT
TRBJ2-3	17	TRBV19	-	-	CASSNPRRGASTDTQYF	TGTGCCAGTAGTAACCCCCGCCGGGGGGCGAGCACAGATACGCAGTATTTT
TRBJ1-1	14	TRBV19	-	once	CASSIVGMGAEAFF	TGTGCCAGTAGTATCGTAGGGATGGGGGCTGAAGCTTTCTTT
TRBJ1-1	13	TRBV7-3	-	many	CASSLRRNTEAFF	TGTGCCAGCAGCTTAAGACGGAACACTGAAGCTTTCTTT
TRBJ2-1	12	TRBV5-1	-	once	CASSPEGGEQFF	TGCGCCAGCAGCCCGGAGGGGGGCGAGCAGTTCTTC